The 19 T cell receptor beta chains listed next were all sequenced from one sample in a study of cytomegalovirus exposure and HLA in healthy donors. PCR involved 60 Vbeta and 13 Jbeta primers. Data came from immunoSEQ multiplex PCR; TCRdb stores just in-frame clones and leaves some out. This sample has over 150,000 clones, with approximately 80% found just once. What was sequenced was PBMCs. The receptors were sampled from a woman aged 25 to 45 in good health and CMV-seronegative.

The CDR3 DNA follows: TGTGCCAGCAGTAACTACAGGGTTTATAAAGATACGCAGTATTTT. Amino acid sequence: CASSNYRVYKDTQYF. The chain joins TRBV27 to TRBJ2-3; tentative D call: TRBD1 (6 bases). The CDR3 is made up of 15 amino acids. The germline V and J ends were trimmed by 5 bases and 5 bases, with 17 bases remaining between them. The germline gives CDR1 MNHEY, CDR2 SMNVEV (reference sequence).

CDR3 loop: CASSQGTSGRNEQFF. The CDR3, as DNA: TGCGCCAGCAGCCAAGGGACTAGCGGGCGCAATGAGCAGTTCTTC. The chain carries TRBV4-1 and TRBJ2-1, with TRBD2 identical over 11 bases. Unmatched junction bases numbered 2, after V lost 1 base and J lost 6 bases. Germline V gives CDR1 MGHRA, CDR2 YSYEKL. CDR3 length equals 15 residues.

CDR3 in amino acids: CASSYATGGGETQYF. DNA for the CDR3: TGTGCCAGCAGTTACGCGACAGGGGGCGGAGAGACCCAGTACTTC. This chain links TRBV6-5 with TRBJ2-5, with 10 bases identical to TRBD1. This CDR3 has 15 amino acids. The germline CDR1 and CDR2 sequences are MNHEY and SVGAGI. V shed 2 bases, J shed 4 bases, and the junction held 4 bases outside the gene matches.

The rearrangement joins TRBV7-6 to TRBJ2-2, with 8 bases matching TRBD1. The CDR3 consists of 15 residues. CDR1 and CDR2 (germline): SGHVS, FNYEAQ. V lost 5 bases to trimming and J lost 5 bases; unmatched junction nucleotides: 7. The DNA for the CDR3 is TGTGCCAGCAGCGTCTGGACAGGGATTACCGGGGAGCTGTTTTTT. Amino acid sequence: CASSVWTGITGELFF.

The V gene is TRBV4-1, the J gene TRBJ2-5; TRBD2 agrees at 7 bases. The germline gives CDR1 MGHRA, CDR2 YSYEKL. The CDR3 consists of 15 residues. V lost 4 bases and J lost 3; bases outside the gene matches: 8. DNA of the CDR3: TGCGCCAGCAGCCCGCGGCTGGGGGGGAAAGAGACCCAGTACTTC. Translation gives CASSPRLGGKETQYF.

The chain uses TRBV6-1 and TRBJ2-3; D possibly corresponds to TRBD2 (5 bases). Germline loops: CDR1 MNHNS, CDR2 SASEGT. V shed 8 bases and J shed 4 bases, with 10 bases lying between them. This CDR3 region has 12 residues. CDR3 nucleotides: TGTGCCAGCTCCTTCGGGGCAGATACGCAGTATTTT. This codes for CASSFGADTQYF.

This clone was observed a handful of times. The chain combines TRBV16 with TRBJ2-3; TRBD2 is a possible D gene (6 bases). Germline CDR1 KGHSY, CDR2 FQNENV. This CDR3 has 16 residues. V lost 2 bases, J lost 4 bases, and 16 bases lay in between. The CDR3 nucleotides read TGTGCCAGCAGCCAAACTGGCAACGGGGGTGCAGATACGCAGTATTTT. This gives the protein CASSQTGNGGADTQYF. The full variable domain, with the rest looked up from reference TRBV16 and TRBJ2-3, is GEEVAQTPKHLVRGEGQKAKLYCAPIKGHSYVFWYQQVLKNEFKFLISFQNENVFDETGMPKERFSAKCLPNSPCSLEIQATKLEDSAVYFCASSQTGNGGADTQYFGPGTRLTVL.

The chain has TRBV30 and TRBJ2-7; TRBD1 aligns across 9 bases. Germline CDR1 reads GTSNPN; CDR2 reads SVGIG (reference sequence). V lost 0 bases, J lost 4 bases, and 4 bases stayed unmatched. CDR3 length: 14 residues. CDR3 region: CAWSVGTGPYEQYF. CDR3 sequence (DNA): TGTGCCTGGAGTGTTGGGACAGGGCCATACGAGCAGTACTTC. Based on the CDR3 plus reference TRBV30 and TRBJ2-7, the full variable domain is SQTIHQWPATLVQPVGSPLSLECTVEGTSNPNLYWYRQAAGRGLQLLFYSVGIGQISSEVPQNLSASRPQDRQFILSSKKLLLSDSGFYLCAWSVGTGPYEQYFGPGTRLTVT.

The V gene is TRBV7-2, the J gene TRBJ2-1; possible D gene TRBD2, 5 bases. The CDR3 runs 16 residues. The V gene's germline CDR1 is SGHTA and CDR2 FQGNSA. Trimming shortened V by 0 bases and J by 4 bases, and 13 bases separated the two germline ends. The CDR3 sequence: CASSLAGEVRYNEQFF. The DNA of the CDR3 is TGTGCCAGCAGCTTAGCGGGAGAAGTACGATACAATGAGCAGTTCTTC. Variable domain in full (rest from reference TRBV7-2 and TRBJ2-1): GAGVSQSPSNKVTEKGKDVELRCDPISGHTALYWYRQSLGQGLEFLIYFQGNSAPDKSGLPSDRFSAERTGGSVSTLTIQRTQQEDSAVYLCASSLAGEVRYNEQFFGPGTRLTVL.

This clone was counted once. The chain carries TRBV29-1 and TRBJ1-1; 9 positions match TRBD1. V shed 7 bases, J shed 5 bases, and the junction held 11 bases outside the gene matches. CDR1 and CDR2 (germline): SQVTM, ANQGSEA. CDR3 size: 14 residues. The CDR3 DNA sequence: TGCAGCGGGACAGGGGCCCAGCGGGGAACTGAAGCTTTCTTT. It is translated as CSGTGAQRGTEAFF.

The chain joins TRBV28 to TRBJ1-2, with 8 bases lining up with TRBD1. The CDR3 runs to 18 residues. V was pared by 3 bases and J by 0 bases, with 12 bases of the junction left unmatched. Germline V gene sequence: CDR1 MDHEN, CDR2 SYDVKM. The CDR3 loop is CASSLVLTGASTNYGYTF. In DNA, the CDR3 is TGTGCCAGCAGTTTGGTCCTGACAGGGGCTAGTACTAACTATGGCTACACCTTC.

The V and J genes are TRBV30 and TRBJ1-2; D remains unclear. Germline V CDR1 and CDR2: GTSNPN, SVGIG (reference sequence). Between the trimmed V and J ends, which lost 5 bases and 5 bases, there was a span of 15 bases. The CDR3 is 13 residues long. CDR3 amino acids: CAWVRNGNYGYTF. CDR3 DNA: TGTGCCTGGGTTAGAAACGGGAATTATGGCTACACCTTC.

DNA of the CDR3: TGCGCCAGCAGCAAGGGGGTTTCCTACGAGCAGTACTTC. This translates into CASSKGVSYEQYF. This chain links TRBV5-1 with TRBJ2-7, with D perhaps TRBD1 (6 bases). The CDR3 loop spans 13 amino acids. Trimming took 4 bases from V and 1 from J, leaving 9 bases between them. The germline V gene encodes CDR1 SGHRS and CDR2 YFSETQ. The full variable domain, with the rest looked up from reference TRBV5-1 and TRBJ2-7, is KAGVTQTPRYLIKTRGQQVTLSCSPISGHRSVSWYQQTPGQGLQFLFEYFSETQRNKGNFPGRFSGRQFSNSRSEMNVSTLELGDSALYLCASSKGVSYEQYFGPGTRLTVT.

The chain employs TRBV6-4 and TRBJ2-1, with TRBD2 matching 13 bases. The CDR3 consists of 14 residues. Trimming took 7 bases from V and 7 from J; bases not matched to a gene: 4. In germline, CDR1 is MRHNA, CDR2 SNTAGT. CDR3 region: CASTRTSGSNEQFF. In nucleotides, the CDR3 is TGTGCCAGCACCAGGACTAGCGGGAGTAATGAGCAGTTCTTC.

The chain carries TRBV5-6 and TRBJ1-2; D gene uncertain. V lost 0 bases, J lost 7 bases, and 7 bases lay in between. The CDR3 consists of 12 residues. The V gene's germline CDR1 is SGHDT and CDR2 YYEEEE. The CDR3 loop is CASSLAGCGYTF. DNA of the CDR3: TGTGCCAGCAGCTTGGCCGGGTGTGGCTACACCTTC.

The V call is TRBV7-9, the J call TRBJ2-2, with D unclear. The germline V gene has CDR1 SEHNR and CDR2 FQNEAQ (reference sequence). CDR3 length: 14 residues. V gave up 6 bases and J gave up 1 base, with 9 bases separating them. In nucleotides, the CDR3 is TGTGCCAGCAGTCTAAACGGGAACACCGGGGAGCTGTTTTTT. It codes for CASSLNGNTGELFF.

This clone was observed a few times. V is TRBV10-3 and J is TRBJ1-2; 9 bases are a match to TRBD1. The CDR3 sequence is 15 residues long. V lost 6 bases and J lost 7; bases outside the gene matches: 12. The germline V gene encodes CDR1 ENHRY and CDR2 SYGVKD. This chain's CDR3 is CAIRIRQGGDGGYTF. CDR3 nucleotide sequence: TGTGCCATCAGGATCCGACAGGGGGGGGACGGTGGCTACACCTTC.

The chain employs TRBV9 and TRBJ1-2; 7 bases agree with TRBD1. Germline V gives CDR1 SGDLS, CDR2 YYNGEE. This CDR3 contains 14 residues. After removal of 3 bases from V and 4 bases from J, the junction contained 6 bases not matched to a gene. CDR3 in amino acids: CASSAWTGFYGYTF. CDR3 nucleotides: TGTGCCAGCAGCGCCTGGACAGGTTTCTATGGCTACACCTTC.

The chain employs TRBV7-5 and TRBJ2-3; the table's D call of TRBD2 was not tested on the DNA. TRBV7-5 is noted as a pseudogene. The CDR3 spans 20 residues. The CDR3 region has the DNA TGTGCCAGAAGCTGGATAACTAGCGGGGGGGCCCCCACTAGCACAGATACGCAGTATTTT. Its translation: CARSWITSGGAPTSTDTQYF.